What follows are 20 T cell receptor beta chains derived from one specimen sequenced in a study of blood T cell repertoires in COVID-19. Sequencing used immunoSEQ multiplex PCR; TCRdb keeps in-frame clones, though not all of them. The data hold under 60,000 clones, with over 80% observed a single time. Sequencing was carried out using peripheral blood. These receptors all stem from a man aged 25-45 years with COVID-19, enrolled during active disease.

The chain employs TRBV6-5 and TRBJ2-5; TRBD1 is a possible D gene (5 bases). CDR1 and CDR2 (germline): MNHEY, SVGAGI. The CDR3 spans 12 residues. V lost 4 bases, J lost 4 bases, and 7 bases lay in between. CDR3 DNA sequence: TGTGCCAGCAGTTCAGGGTTAGAGACCCAGTACTTC. Protein: CASSSGLETQYF.

V gene TRBV27 combines with J gene TRBJ1-1; D remains ambiguous. Germline CDR1 is MNHEY and CDR2 is SMNVEV (reference sequence). There are 11 residues in the CDR3. The V and J ends lost 8 bases and 8 bases respectively, with 12 bases between them. CDR3 protein: CASHSGREAFF. DNA for the CDR3: TGTGCCAGCCACTCGGGGAGAGAAGCTTTCTTT.

V gene TRBV10-1 combines with J gene TRBJ1-1; D is perhaps TRBD1 (5 bases). The germline V gene encodes CDR1 WNHNN and CDR2 SYGVQD (reference sequence). The CDR3 is made up of 13 amino acids. Trimming left V 4 bases short and J 1 base short, with 7 bases between. The CDR3 coding sequence is TGCGCCAGCAGTGGTGACAGGAACACTGAAGCTTTCTTT. Its protein is CASSGDRNTEAFF.

The CDR3 loop is CASSRQGPLGVGYEQYF. The DNA of the CDR3 is TGTGCCAGCAGCCGACAAGGGCCTTTGGGAGTGGGGTACGAGCAGTACTTC. This chain connects TRBV7-3 to TRBJ2-7; D possibly corresponds to TRBD2 (5 bases). The CDR3 covers 17 residues. Between the trimmed V and J ends, which lost 5 bases and 4 bases, there was a span of 24 bases. Germline assignment: CDR1 SGHTA and CDR2 FQGTGA. Drawing the rest from reference TRBV7-3 and TRBJ2-7, the complete variable domain is GAGVSQTPSNKVTEKGKYVELRCDPISGHTALYWYRQSLGQGPEFLIYFQGTGAADDSGLPNDRFFAVRPEGSVSTLKIQRTERGDSAVYLCASSRQGPLGVGYEQYFGPGTRLTVT.

The genes are TRBV10-3 and TRBJ2-1; D is perhaps TRBD2 (6 bases). The CDR3 runs 16 residues. V was cut by 5 bases and J by 4 bases, with 18 bases left in between. Germline-derived CDR1 and CDR2 are ENHRY and SYGVKD. CDR3 sequence (DNA): TGTGCCATCAGTTACAACCGGGACTCACCATACAATGAGCAGTTCTTC. Protein product: CAISYNRDSPYNEQFF.

This chain uses TRBV11-2 with TRBJ2-7; 10 nucleotides line up with TRBD1. There are 16 residues in the CDR3. V was clipped by 7 bases and J by 2 bases; unmatched bases: 11. Germline CDR1 and CDR2: SGHAT and FQNNGV. The CDR3 loop is CASTRMGQGYPYEQYF. The CDR3 region has the DNA TGTGCCAGCACCCGGATGGGACAGGGGTACCCCTACGAGCAGTACTTC.

The gene calls are TRBV28 and TRBJ2-7, with D possibly TRBD2 on 5 matching bases. V lost 3 bases, J lost 1 base, and 7 bases lay in between. The V gene's germline CDR1 is MDHEN and CDR2 SYDVKM. The CDR3 extends over 13 amino acids. The CDR3 sequence is CASSLDLSYEQYF. The DNA of the CDR3 is TGTGCCAGCAGTTTGGACTTATCCTACGAGCAGTACTTC.

In this sample, this clone turned up once. J is TRBJ2-1 and V is TRBV9, with 15 bases that match TRBD2. CDR1 and CDR2 (germline): SGDLS, YYNGEE. CDR3 length equals 17 residues. The V segment lost 4 bases and the J segment 3 bases; nucleotides outside the gene matches: 5. The CDR3 nucleotides read TGTGCCAGCAGCTTGGGACTAGCGGGAGGTTTCTACAATGAGCAGTTCTTC. Translating it yields CASSLGLAGGFYNEQFF.

The chain has TRBV4-3 and TRBJ1-5; D gene ambiguous. The CDR3 contains 14 residues. Germline V gene lookup returns CDR1 LGHNA and CDR2 YSLEER. Trimming cost V 1 base and J 9 bases, with 13 bases left between them. The CDR3 here is CASSQVRGPGPQHF. Here the CDR3 DNA reads TGCGCCAGCAGCCAAGTCCGTGGCCCGGGGCCCCAGCATTTT.

The rearrangement links TRBV15 to TRBJ1-2, with 8 bases identical to TRBD1. Germline assignment: CDR1 LNHNV and CDR2 YYDKDF (reference sequence). The CDR3 runs 18 residues. J lost 6 bases, V lost 2 bases, and 17 bases had no gene match. CDR3 amino acids: CATSRSKTGTGYSDGYTF. In DNA, the CDR3 is TGTGCCACCAGCAGATCAAAGACCGGGACAGGCTATTCGGATGGCTACACCTTC. The full variable domain, its missing parts supplied by reference TRBV15 and TRBJ1-2, is DAMVIQNPRYQVTQFGKPVTLSCSQTLNHNVMYWYQQKSSQAPKLLFHYYDKDFNNEADTPDNFQSRRPNTSFCFLDIRSPGLGDTAMYLCATSRSKTGTGYSDGYTFGSGTRLTVV.

The V call is TRBV5-8, the J call TRBJ2-2; 7 bases align to TRBD2. CDR1 and CDR2 (germline): SGHTS, YDEGEE. V lost 4 bases, J lost 8 bases, and 14 bases stayed unmatched. This CDR3 is 16 amino acids long. In DNA form, the CDR3 reads TGTGCCAGCAGCCGGGGGGAGTTCGGGGTCGGAGGGGAGCTGTTTTTT. This gives the protein CASSRGEFGVGGELFF.

V is TRBV5-6 and J is TRBJ2-3; D is perhaps TRBD1 (6 bases). The ends were cut back, 4 bases at V and 6 bases at J, with 12 bases in the middle. The germline V gene has CDR1 SGHDT and CDR2 YYEEEE. The CDR3 has 13 residues. The CDR3 protein is CASSRLQGDTQYF. The DNA of the CDR3 is TGTGCCAGCAGCCGGTTACAGGGCGATACGCAGTATTTT.

This clone has just one count. The chain carries TRBV7-2 and TRBJ2-3, with D maybe TRBD2 (5 bases). V was shortened by 6 bases and J by 1 base, with 14 bases between the two germline ends. The CDR3 totals 15 residues. Germline CDR1 reads SGHTA; CDR2 reads FQGNSA. Here the CDR3 reads CASRSTSPRTDTQYF. In nucleotides, the CDR3 is TGTGCCAGCAGGTCCACTAGTCCTCGCACAGATACGCAGTATTTT.

The genes are TRBV4-3 and TRBJ2-7, with 9 nucleotides matching TRBD1. Germline trimming cut 1 base from V and 2 bases from J; bases unmatched to any gene: 6. The V gene's germline CDR1 is LGHNA and CDR2 YSLEER. The CDR3 is made up of 16 amino acids. The CDR3 loop reads CASSQAHGTGTYEQYF. The CDR3 DNA is TGCGCCAGCAGCCAAGCCCATGGGACAGGGACCTACGAGCAGTACTTC.

This rearrangement joins TRBV7-2 to TRBJ2-1; weak D call: TRBD2 (5 bases). CDR1 and CDR2 (germline): SGHTA, FQGNSA. The CDR3 is 15 amino acids. Trimming shortened V by 1 base and J by 4 bases, and 11 bases separated the two germline ends. In nucleotides, the CDR3 is TGTGCCAGCAGCTTAGGCGGGCCGGGTTACAATGAGCAGTTCTTC. It specifies CASSLGGPGYNEQFF.

The rearrangement uses TRBV16 and TRBJ1-2, with TRBD1 as a possible D gene (6 bases). CDR1 KGHSY and CDR2 FQNENV come from the germline V gene. CDR3 length: 15 residues. The V end was cut by 1 base, the J end by 6 bases, with 15 bases between. The CDR3 DNA follows: TGTGCCAGCAGCCAATTCAGGGGCCCCTCGGATGGCTACACCTTC. The encoded protein is CASSQFRGPSDGYTF.

The chain carries TRBV15 and TRBJ1-4; D gene uncertain. Germline V CDR1 and CDR2: LNHNV, YYDKDF (reference sequence). This CDR3 region has 15 residues. The V end was cut by 0 bases, the J end by 0 bases, with 5 bases between. The CDR3 coding sequence is TGTGCCACCAGCAGAGACACGGCAACTAATGAAAAACTGTTTTTT. It is translated as CATSRDTATNEKLFF. The full variable domain, in which reference TRBV15 and TRBJ1-4 provide the parts outside the CDR3, is DAMVIQNPRYQVTQFGKPVTLSCSQTLNHNVMYWYQQKSSQAPKLLFHYYDKDFNNEADTPDNFQSRRPNTSFCFLDIRSPGLGDTAMYLCATSRDTATNEKLFFGSGTQLSVL.

The chain employs TRBV2 and TRBJ2-3; 7 nucleotides line up with TRBD2. V gave up 0 bases and J gave up 7 bases; unmatched junction bases: 7. From germline, CDR1 is SNHLY and CDR2 FYNNEI. CDR3 length equals 15 residues. CDR3 region: CASSEAGGVGYTQYF. The CDR3 DNA reads TGTGCCAGCAGTGAAGCGGGAGGGGTTGGTTATACGCAGTATTTT.

This clone came up once. The rearrangement uses TRBV19 and TRBJ1-4, with 10 nucleotides matching TRBD1. V was pared by 7 bases and J by 4 bases, with 3 bases of the junction left unmatched. This CDR3 has 14 amino acids. Germline lookup yields CDR1 LNHDA and CDR2 SQIVND (reference sequence). The DNA of the CDR3 is TGTGCCAGTAAGGACAGGGGGAATAATGAAAAACTGTTTTTT. Protein product: CASKDRGNNEKLFF.

This clone has just a few counts. This chain uses TRBV4-1 with TRBJ1-1; D is ambiguous. The CDR3 length is 14 residues. Trimming removed 3 bases at V and 1 base at J, with 9 bases between. The germline gives CDR1 MGHRA, CDR2 YSYEKL. In nucleotides, the CDR3 is TGCGCCAGCAGCCACCCCGCGGGGAACACTGAAGCTTTCTTT. It is translated as CASSHPAGNTEAFF.